A single sample is the source of the 15 T cell receptor beta chains below, sequenced in a study of T-cell memory formation after mild COVID-19. In TCRdb, the 5' RACE reads were re-called with MiXCR into one record per CDR3 protein. The sample carries some 160,000 distinct CDR3 sequences, 25% to 40% recorded once. The sequencing input was PBMCs or a T cell subset sorted from them (not recorded which). These receptors were taken from an adult woman who had mild COVID-19 (a few samples of this study predate the infection). Cell type and time point are not known.

V usage is TRBV3-1 and J usage is TRBJ2-4, with D unresolved. V dropped 1 base and J dropped 7 bases, with 17 bases sitting between them. Germline loops: CDR1 LGHDT, CDR2 YNNKEL (reference sequence). This CDR3 is 16 amino acids long. CDR3 residues: CASSQGSLPAFNIQYF. In nucleotides, the CDR3 is TGTGCCAGCAGCCAAGGATCCCTTCCCGCTTTTAACATTCAGTACTTC. The full variable domain, with the rest looked up from reference TRBV3-1 and TRBJ2-4, is DTAVSQTPKYLVTQMGNDKSIKCEQNLGHDTMYWYKQDSKKFLKIMFSYNNKELIINETVPNRFSPKSPDKAHLNLHINSLELGDSAVYFCASSQGSLPAFNIQYFGAGTRLSVL.

This clonotype has only one observation. This chain connects TRBV4-2 to TRBJ1-2; no definite D call. Germline CDR1 LGHNA, CDR2 YNFKEQ. This CDR3 region has 18 residues. Trimming removed 0 bases from V and 0 bases from J, with 17 bases in between. CDR3 amino acids: CASSQEPQSPLTNYGYTF. The DNA for the CDR3 is TGTGCCAGCAGCCAAGAGCCGCAGTCCCCCCTCACTAACTATGGCTACACCTTC.

This clonotype was counted a few times. The chain couples TRBV3-1 to TRBJ1-2, with a weak D call TRBD1 (5 bases). The germline V and J ends were trimmed by 8 bases and 0 bases, with 16 bases remaining between them. The CDR3 totals 15 residues. Germline CDR1 reads LGHDT; CDR2 reads YNNKEL (reference sequence). The CDR3 region is CASSLSAGTNYGYTF. DNA for the CDR3: TGTGCCAGCTCCCTTTCCGCAGGGACTAACTATGGCTACACCTTC.

This sequence joins TRBV5-4 and TRBJ1-1, with unresolved D. From germline, CDR1 is SGHNT and CDR2 YYREEE (reference sequence). The V and J ends lost 0 bases and 4 bases respectively, with 13 bases between them. The CDR3 has 15 residues. CDR3 sequence: CASSLGGPSGTEAFF. In nucleotides, the CDR3 is TGTGCCAGCAGCTTGGGTGGCCCGTCGGGCACTGAAGCTTTCTTT.

The sample holds a few counts of this clonotype. The chain has TRBV24-1 and TRBJ1-2; 10 bases align to TRBD1. Germline CDR1 reads KGHDR; CDR2 reads SFDVKD. This CDR3 is 17 amino acids long. J lost 6 bases, V lost 5 bases, and 14 bases had no gene match. The CDR3 here is CATSAPGQGNFEDGYTF. The CDR3 DNA reads TGTGCCACCAGTGCTCCGGGACAGGGGAATTTTGAGGATGGCTACACCTTC.

This clonotype occurred a few times. This rearrangement joins TRBV4-3 to TRBJ2-7; 9 bases fit TRBD2. The trim removed 4 bases at V and 6 bases at J, leaving 16 bases unmatched. Germline CDR1 reads LGHNA; CDR2 reads YSLEER. The CDR3 has 17 amino acids. CDR3 region: CASSRPGQREEGCEQYF. The CDR3 bases are TGCGCCAGCAGCCGCCCCGGCCAGCGGGAGGAGGGTTGCGAGCAGTACTTC.

The gene calls are TRBV7-8 and TRBJ2-2; D gene ambiguous. V dropped 2 bases and J dropped 0 bases, with 16 bases sitting between them. The CDR3 contains 18 residues. Germline lookup yields CDR1 SGHVS and CDR2 FQNEAQ. The CDR3 sequence: CASSLSGFGVSNTGELFF. As DNA, the CDR3 is TGTGCCAGCAGCTTAAGTGGTTTCGGAGTATCGAACACCGGGGAGCTGTTTTTT.

This clonotype occurred a few times. The chain combines TRBV10-3 with TRBJ1-1; TRBD1 matches 8 bases. Looked up from germline, CDR1 is ENHRY and CDR2 is SYGVKD. The CDR3 is 15 amino acids. Trimming took 8 bases from V and 1 from J; bases not matched to a gene: 9. The CDR3 DNA reads TGTGCCATCCCTCCCGGACAGGGACCGAACACTGAAGCTTTCTTT. Translation: CAIPPGQGPNTEAFF.

V is TRBV30 and J is TRBJ2-3; 9 bases fit TRBD1. Germline V gene lookup returns CDR1 GTSNPN and CDR2 SVGIG (reference sequence). The CDR3 loop spans 14 amino acids. V gave up 2 bases and J gave up 6 bases; unmatched junction bases: 6. The CDR3 DNA reads as TGTGCCTGGAGTCGGGACAGGGTTACGGATACGCAGTATTTT. It encodes CAWSRDRVTDTQYF.

The chain recombines TRBV4-2 with TRBJ1-3; no definite D call. Germline V CDR1 and CDR2: LGHNA, YNFKEQ. This CDR3 comprises 14 residues. Trimming removed 2 bases at V and 4 bases at J, with 9 bases between. The CDR3 sequence: CASSQTPFGNTIYF. CDR3 coding DNA: TGTGCCAGCAGCCAAACCCCATTCGGAAACACCATATATTTT.

The V gene is TRBV19, the J gene TRBJ2-3; unclear D gene. Germline CDR1 LNHDA, CDR2 SQIVND (reference sequence). The CDR3 totals 12 residues. V was shortened by 7 bases and J by 10 bases, with 15 bases between the two germline ends. CDR3 sequence reads: CASTTRFGAQYF. In DNA, the CDR3 is TGTGCCAGTACTACACGATTTGGTGCGCAGTATTTT.

This clonotype turned up a few times. The CDR3 sequence: CASSSGARNSPLHF. CDR3 in DNA: TGTGCCAGCAGTTCGGGGGCCCGTAATTCACCCCTCCACTTT. The gene calls are TRBV12-3 or TRBV12-4 and TRBJ1-6; the D gene is possibly TRBD1 (6 bases). The V end lost 4 bases, the J end lost 6 bases, and 10 bases lay between the germline ends. This CDR3 has 14 amino acids.

The chain has TRBV11-3 and TRBJ2-1; a possible D gene is TRBD2 (6 bases). The V gene's germline CDR1 is SGHNT and CDR2 YENEEA. The CDR3 loop spans 16 amino acids. Deletions cut 5 bases from V and 6 bases from J, with 20 bases between. The CDR3 nucleotides are TGTGCCAGCAGCCCAGCCGATAGGAGGAGGGGCAATGAGCAGTTCTTC. Its translation is CASSPADRRRGNEQFF.

The chain combines TRBV7-9 with TRBJ1-1; 9 bases fit TRBD1. CDR1 SEHNR and CDR2 FQNEAQ come from the germline V gene (reference sequence). The V and J ends lost 5 bases and 6 bases, in that order; junction bases with no gene match: 13. This CDR3 has 16 residues. The CDR3, as DNA: TGTGCCAGCAGCGGTGGGACAGGGATTTGGCTAGCTGAAGCTTTCTTT. It codes for CASSGGTGIWLAEAFF.

The rearrangement joins TRBV7-6 to TRBJ2-3; 11 bases align to TRBD2. V lost 4 bases and J lost 2; bases outside the gene matches: 8. The CDR3 consists of 17 residues. Germline V gene lookup returns CDR1 SGHVS and CDR2 FNYEAQ. The CDR3 sequence is CASSYDPTSGTTDTQYF. Here the CDR3 DNA reads TGTGCCAGCAGCTATGACCCGACTAGCGGGACCACAGATACGCAGTATTTT. Together with reference TRBV7-6 and TRBJ2-3, the CDR3 gives the full variable domain: GAGVSQSPRYKVTKRGQDVALRCDPISGHVSLYWYRQALGQGPEFLTYFNYEAQQDKSGLPNDRFSAERPEGSISTLTIQRTEQRDSAMYRCASSYDPTSGTTDTQYFGPGTRLTVL.